A selection of T cell receptor beta chains follows, all from one sample in a study of shared clonotypes between healthy human individuals. The method was immunoSEQ multiplex PCR; TCRdb's version includes in-frame clones alone and lacks a portion of them. The sample yields approximately 1.1 million clones, about four fifths seen once. Sequenced input: memory CD4+ T cells from PBMCs. These receptors came from a young man in good health. Some clones in this sample may be carry-over from other donors' samples. Each CDR3 is given with its conserved first and last residue. D genes are given only for firm matches. Clone size, where shown, is once, few, many, or a class for clones that have expanded.

.	TRBJ1-3	TRBV28	.	CASATLQEGNTIYF	TGTGCCAGCGCCACACTCCAGGAAGGAAACACCATATATTTT
.	TRBJ1-1	TRBV9	.	CASSVVAGGEAFF	TGTGCCAGCAGCGTAGTGGCGGGCGGTGAAGCTTTCTTT
.	TRBJ2-5	TRBV11-3	.	CASSTNRGPSIETQYF	TGTGCCAGCAGCACCAACCGGGGGCCTTCTATAGAGACCCAGTACTTC
TRBD1	TRBJ1-2	TRBV9	.	CASSLRQGVSGYTF	TGTGCCAGCAGCCTCCGGCAGGGGGTTTCGGGCTACACCTTC
.	TRBJ2-6	TRBV5-1	.	CASSFLGVSGANVLTF	TGCGCCAGCAGCTTCCTTGGCGTCTCTGGGGCCAACGTCCTGACTTTC
.	TRBJ2-6	TRBV5-8	few	CASSLAEGHGANVLTF	TGTGCCAGCAGCTTGGCCGAGGGGCATGGGGCCAACGTCCTGACTTTC
.	TRBJ1-1	TRBV6-1	.	CASSEAMGFGTEAFF	TGTGCCAGCAGTGAAGCGATGGGGTTTGGGACTGAAGCTTTCTTT
TRBD1	TRBJ1-1	TRBV18	few	CASSDQGAGNTEAFF	TGTGCCAGCTCAGACCAGGGGGCGGGGAACACTGAAGCTTTCTTT
.	TRBJ1-3	TRBV6-1	.	CASSESPWAASGF	TGTGCCAGCAGTGAATCACCATGGGCGGCATCGGGTTTT
.	TRBJ2-2	TRBV7-3	.	CASSLNTRQNTGELFF	TGTGCCAGCAGCTTGAATACTCGGCAAAACACCGGGGAGCTGTTTTTT
.	TRBJ1-6	TRBV30	.	CAWSVGLVNSPLHF	TGTGCCTGGAGTGTGGGGCTTGTGAATTCACCCCTCCACTTT
.	TRBJ2-5	TRBV7-9	.	CASSLYPEQETQYF	TGTGCCAGCAGCTTATATCCAGAACAAGAGACCCAGTACTTC
.	TRBJ1-2	TRBV14	.	CASSLQGTAYGYTF	TGTGCCAGCAGCCTCCAGGGGACCGCATATGGCTACACCTTC
.	TRBJ2-1	TRBV4-2	.	CASSPEYGSYNEQFF	TGTGCCAGCAGCCCGGAGTACGGGTCCTACAATGAGCAGTTCTTC
.	TRBJ1-1	TRBV7-9	.	CASSPDRWNTEAFF	TGTGCCAGCAGCCCAGACAGGTGGAACACTGAAGCTTTCTTT
TRBD2	TRBJ2-1	TRBV29-1	.	CSVVRGTSYNEQFF	TGCAGCGTCGTGCGCGGGACTAGCTACAATGAGCAGTTCTTC
TRBD1	TRBJ2-5	TRBV7-9	.	CASSAQTGEETQYF	TGTGCCAGCAGCGCCCAGACAGGGGAGGAGACCCAGTACTTC
TRBD2	TRBJ2-1	TRBV25-1	.	CASETHNSGANGEQFF	TGTGCCAGCGAAACACACAATAGCGGGGCTAATGGTGAGCAGTTCTTC
.	TRBJ2-1	TRBV6-1	few	CASSATSNSYNEQFF	TGTGCCAGCAGTGCCACTAGTAATAGCTACAATGAGCAGTTCTTC
.	TRBJ2-7	TRBV4-1	.	CASSQGPAARQQYF	TGCGCCAGCAGCCAAGGCCCGGCTGCACGGCAGCAGTACTTC
TRBD2	TRBJ2-1	TRBV7-9	.	CASSPLAGEYNEQFF	TGTGCCAGCAGCCCGCTCGCGGGGGAATACAATGAGCAGTTCTTC
.	TRBJ2-5	TRBV10-3	.	CAISNKETQYF	TGTGCCATCAGTAATAAAGAGACCCAGTACTTC
.	TRBJ2-1	TRBV15	few	CATSRDGRVNEQFF	TGTGCCACCAGCAGAGATGGCAGAGTAAATGAGCAGTTCTTC
TRBD1	TRBJ2-5	TRBV6-1	.	CASQWGQGQETQYF	TGTGCCAGTCAGTGGGGACAGGGGCAAGAGACCCAGTACTTC
TRBD2	TRBJ2-7	TRBV2	.	CASGGTSGSPHEQYF	TGTGCCAGCGGGGGAACGAGCGGGAGCCCCCACGAGCAGTACTTC
.	TRBJ2-5	TRBV5-1	.	CASGRDTYQETQYF	TGCGCCAGCGGCAGGGATACGTACCAAGAGACCCAGTACTTC
TRBD2	TRBJ2-1	TRBV5-6	.	CASRTLAGEWNEQFF	TGTGCCAGCAGAACCCTAGCGGGAGAATGGAATGAGCAGTTCTTC
.	TRBJ2-3	TRBV6-5	once	CATQATDTQYF	TGTGCCACCCAGGCGACAGATACGCAGTATTTT
.	TRBJ2-1	TRBV11-2	many	CASSAGSAIYNEQFF	TGTGCCAGCAGCGCAGGAAGTGCTATCTACAATGAGCAGTTCTTC
.	TRBJ1-4	TRBV19	.	CASNGGLNGEKLFF	TGTGCCAGTAATGGTGGCCTTAACGGTGAAAAACTGTTTTTT
.	TRBJ2-1	TRBV28	few	CASSVLQFNSYNEQFF	TGTGCCAGCAGTGTACTGCAATTCAACTCCTACAATGAGCAGTTCTTC
TRBD1	TRBJ2-7	TRBV11-3	.	CASSPRGTGGSYEQYF	TGTGCCAGCAGCCCGAGGGGGACAGGGGGCTCCTACGAGCAGTACTTC
.	TRBJ2-5	TRBV28	.	CASSWGDRQQYF	TGTGCCAGCAGTTGGGGCGATCGTCAGCAGTACTTC
TRBD2	TRBJ2-5	TRBV10-3	.	CAIRPGLAGGGLETQYF	TGTGCCATCCGGCCGGGACTAGCGGGAGGTGGTTTGGAGACCCAGTACTTC
.	TRBJ2-6	TRBV4-1	once	CASSLPLSSGANVLTF	TGCGCCAGCAGCCTACCATTAAGCTCTGGGGCCAACGTCCTGACTTTC
.	TRBJ2-7	TRBV28	.	CASSFRSPYEQYF	TGTGCCAGCAGTTTTAGGAGCCCCTACGAGCAGTACTTC
TRBD2	TRBJ2-1	TRBV7-3	.	CASSLRASGMPQFF	TGTGCCAGCAGCTTAAGGGCTAGCGGGATGCCGCAGTTCTTC
.	TRBJ1-5	TRBV4-1	many	CASSQEVNQPQHF	TGCGCCAGCAGCCAAGAGGTCAATCAGCCCCAGCATTTT
TRBD2	TRBJ2-7	TRBV2	.	CASSVLAGYEQYF	TGTGCCAGCAGCGTACTAGCGGGGTACGAGCAGTACTTC
.	TRBJ1-4	TRBV28	.	CASSFTAEKLFF	TGTGCCAGCAGTTTTACGGCAGAAAAACTGTTTTTT
.	TRBJ2-7	TRBV6-1	.	CASTEGTYEQYF	TGTGCCAGCACGGAGGGTACCTACGAGCAGTACTTC
TRBD2	TRBJ2-5	TRBV19	.	CASSIRLAGGWETQYF	TGTGCCAGTAGTATCAGACTAGCGGGAGGATGGGAGACCCAGTACTTC
.	TRBJ2-3	TRBV27	.	CASSLVGLRTDTQYF	TGTGCCAGCAGTTTAGTGGGTCTCCGCACAGATACGCAGTATTTT
.	TRBJ2-3	TRBV5-1	.	CASTPQGSTDTQYF	TGCGCCAGCACCCCCCAGGGTAGCACAGATACGCAGTATTTT
TRBD1	TRBJ1-4	TRBV14	.	CASNKGQPNEKLFF	TGTGCCAGCAACAAGGGACAGCCTAATGAAAAACTGTTTTTT
.	TRBJ2-3	TRBV7-2	.	CASSRALADTQYF	TGTGCCAGCAGCCGAGCACTGGCAGATACGCAGTATTTT
TRBD2	TRBJ2-1	TRBV2	.	CASSEGTSQFF	TGTGCCAGCAGCGAGGGGACTAGCCAGTTCTTC
.	TRBJ1-3	TRBV14	many	CASSQVGWPGRTGNTIYF	TGTGCCAGCAGCCAAGTTGGATGGCCGGGACGGACTGGAAACACCATATATTTT
TRBD1	TRBJ1-1	TRBV27	.	CASSAVQGGNTEAFF	TGTGCCAGCAGTGCCGTACAGGGGGGGAACACTGAAGCTTTCTTT
.	TRBJ2-7	TRBV28	.	CASSLAGSYYEQYF	TGTGCCAGCAGTTTAGCGGGGTCCTACTACGAGCAGTACTTC
.	TRBJ1-1	TRBV9	.	CASSRAQTSNTEAFF	TGTGCCAGCAGCAGGGCCCAAACCTCGAACACTGAAGCTTTCTTT
.	TRBJ2-3	TRBV7-9	.	CASRRDSADTQYF	TGTGCCAGCAGACGAGACAGTGCAGATACGCAGTATTTT